This T cell receptor (beta chain) appears in the sequencing data of a study of shared clonotypes between healthy human individuals. CD45RO-negative, CCR7-selected cells formed the naive CD8 fraction, which excluded terminally differentiated effector memory CD45RA+ cells. Using immunoSEQ multiplex PCR, the repertoire was profiled, and TCRdb retains in-frame clones only, with some absent. This sample has hundreds of thousands of clones, with 92% found just once. Trimming pared 5 bases from V and 1 base from J, leaving 12 bases between. Germline V gene sequence: CDR1 MNHEY, CDR2 SVGAGI. The CDR3 is made up of 14 amino acids.

The clonotype comes from a man under 40 in good health. The chain has TRBV6-5 and TRBJ2-7; D might be TRBD2 (5 bases). The sequencing input was naive CD8+ T cells sorted from blood. The CDR3 is CASSPLGESYEQYF. CDR3 bases: TGTGCCAGCAGTCCCCTCGGGGAATCCTACGAGCAGTACTTC.